This TCR beta chain was observed in a study of T cells in Graves' hyperthyroidism and ophthalmopathy. Whole-study context: Peripheral blood was collected at initial diagnosis, before any treatment.

RNA transcripts yielded amplified TCR beta CDR3 regions. A set of HTBI primers served as the primers for a first-round RT-PCR of the TCR CDR3. From the multiplex PCR reads, TCRdb called clonotypes with MiXCR, one entry per CDR3 protein. The repertoire includes about 380,000 distinct CDR3 sequences, 13% of them detected once, and around 21% sits in the top ten. The V and J ends lost 0 bases and 0 bases respectively, with 6 bases between them. Germline V gene data show CDR1 as DFQATT and CDR2 as SNEGSKA (reference sequence). The CDR3 is made up of 13 amino acids. The patients, who ranged from 18 to 65 in age, presented with newly diagnosed hyperthyroidism lasting under 2 months.

The chain combines TRBV20-1 with TRBJ2-7; D remains unclear. Specimen: blood. This receptor was taken from a man in his thirties or forties with Graves' hyperthyroidism that later progressed to Graves' ophthalmopathy. This CDR3 is CSARDWSSYEQYF. The CDR3 nucleotides read TGCAGTGCTAGAGATTGGAGCTCCTACGAGCAGTACTTC.